The 27 T cell receptor beta chains below all came from one sample that was sequenced in a study of Tregs in tolerant kidney transplant recipients. The repertoire was sequenced with immunoSEQ multiplex PCR; TCRdb's copy has only in-frame clones and lacks some. Of 75,000 to 80,000 clones listed, approximately 90% are singletons. The sequences come from Tregs from blood, collected before the transplant. The source is a human donor who received a combined kidney and bone marrow transplant.

This clone was counted a few times. The chain joins TRBV10-3 to TRBJ2-7, with D possibly matching TRBD1 (6 bases). CDR1 is ENHRY and CDR2 is SYGVKD in the germline V gene. The CDR3 consists of 14 residues. Trimming took 4 bases from V and 5 from J, leaving 15 bases between them. The CDR3 region is CAISGRQGSNEQYF. Here the CDR3 DNA reads TGTGCCATCAGTGGCCGCCAGGGGAGCAACGAGCAGTACTTC.

The sample holds one count of this clone. The chain links TRBV30 to TRBJ1-2; D unresolved. This CDR3 contains 11 residues. In germline, CDR1 is GTSNPN, CDR2 SVGIG (reference sequence). CDR3 sequence (DNA): TGTACTCAGACAAGTAACTATGGCTACACCTTC. Its translation is CTQTSNYGYTF.

The chain has TRBV10-3 and TRBJ2-7; D ambiguous. Germline V gene sequence: CDR1 ENHRY, CDR2 SYGVKD. Trimming left V 10 bases short and J 2 bases short, with 12 bases between. There are 12 residues in the CDR3. CDR3 region: CATMGRAYEQYF. The CDR3 DNA reads TGTGCCACCATGGGCCGCGCCTACGAGCAGTACTTC.

The CDR3 sequence is CASTQGAKETQYF. The CDR3 nucleotides are TGTGCCAGCACACAGGGGGCGAAAGAGACCCAGTACTTC. The rearrangement joins TRBV28 to TRBJ2-5; 9 bases match TRBD1. V lost 7 bases, J lost 3 bases, and 3 bases stayed unmatched. The CDR3 runs to 13 residues. Germline V gene sequence: CDR1 MDHEN, CDR2 SYDVKM.

The chain couples TRBV30 to TRBJ2-3; D call uncertain. The CDR3 contains 14 residues. The germline V gene encodes CDR1 GTSNPN and CDR2 SVGIG (reference sequence). V was trimmed by 2 bases and J by 6 bases, leaving 15 bases between them. The CDR3 reads CAWSHPTKPDTQYF. The CDR3 nucleotides are TGTGCCTGGAGTCATCCGACAAAACCGGATACGCAGTATTTT.

The chain recombines TRBV19 with TRBJ1-5; D is unresolved. V shed 3 bases and J shed 6 bases, with 9 bases lying between them. The CDR3 loop spans 13 amino acids. Germline CDR1 LNHDA, CDR2 SQIVND (reference sequence). CDR3 nucleotide sequence: TGTGCCAGTAGTATGAGGGAAGGTCAGCCCCAGCATTTT. Protein: CASSMREGQPQHF. The full variable domain, in which reference TRBV19 and TRBJ1-5 provide the parts outside the CDR3, is DGGITQSPKYLFRKEGQNVTLSCEQNLNHDAMYWYRQDPGQGLRLIYYSQIVNDFQKGDIAEGYSVSREKKESFPLTVTSAQKNPTAFYLCASSMREGQPQHFGDGTRLSIL.

V usage is TRBV7-8 and J usage is TRBJ2-5; D unclear. The J call is in doubt because the DNA end fits TRBJ2-7 better. Germline lookup yields CDR1 SGHVS and CDR2 FQNEAQ. The CDR3 has 14 residues. CDR3 DNA sequence: TGTGCCAGCAGCTCCGCCCCAGGCACCTACGAGCAGTACTTC. Protein product: CASSSAPGTYEQYF.

The chain employs TRBV7-2 and TRBJ2-2; the D gene is possibly TRBD2 (5 bases). This CDR3 is built from 16 residues. Trimming cost V 1 base and J 2 bases, with 11 bases left between them. In germline, CDR1 is SGHTA, CDR2 FQGNSA. The CDR3 loop reads CASSLGSGINTGELFF. The CDR3 DNA follows: TGTGCCAGCAGCTTAGGGTCGGGGATCAACACCGGGGAGCTGTTTTTT.

J is TRBJ1-1 and V is TRBV19, with 8 bases lining up with TRBD1. Germline loops: CDR1 LNHDA, CDR2 SQIVND (reference sequence). Losses at the gene ends were 8 bases for V and 7 bases for J; bases not matched to a gene: 15. The CDR3 is 15 residues long. The CDR3 loop reads CASSPFQGAGSEAFF. For the CDR3, the DNA is TGTGCCAGTTCCCCCTTTCAGGGGGCGGGGAGTGAAGCTTTCTTT.

The gene calls are TRBV15 and TRBJ2-5; 10 positions agree with TRBD1. The tail of the sequence fits TRBJ2-7 better, so the J call may be wrong. The CDR3 is made up of 16 amino acids. Germline lookup yields CDR1 LNHNV and CDR2 YYDKDF (reference sequence). Here the CDR3 reads CATSTLWTGGRYEQYF. In DNA, the CDR3 is TGTGCCACCAGCACCTTATGGACAGGGGGTCGCTACGAGCAGTACTTC.

The rearrangement links TRBV19 to TRBJ2-3; 10 nucleotides match TRBD2. CDR1 is LNHDA and CDR2 is SQIVND in the germline V gene (reference sequence). The CDR3 loop spans 16 amino acids. After removal of 5 bases from V and 3 bases from J, the junction contained 8 bases not matched to a gene. For the CDR3, the DNA is TGTGCCAGTAGTTTACTCACTAGCGGGACTACAGATACGCAGTATTTT. As protein: CASSLLTSGTTDTQYF.

The chain has TRBV4-2 and TRBJ1-5; 7 positions agree with TRBD1. The CDR3 has 15 residues. The germline V gene has CDR1 LGHNA and CDR2 YNFKEQ. J lost 3 bases, V lost 4 bases, and 6 bases had no gene match. The CDR3 nucleotides read TGTGCCAGCAGCCCCCGGGACAGAGACAATCAGCCCCAGCATTTT. This encodes CASSPRDRDNQPQHF.

This CDR3 reads CASSLVSDNYGYTF. The CDR3 nucleotides are TGCGCCAGCAGCTTGGTTTCGGATAACTATGGCTACACCTTC. The V and J genes are TRBV5-1 and TRBJ1-2; unclear D gene. In germline, CDR1 is SGHRS, CDR2 YFSETQ. This CDR3 comprises 14 residues. V dropped 0 bases and J dropped 1 base, with 7 bases sitting between them.

CDR3 amino acids: CASSFTRYNEQFF. The CDR3 nucleotides are TGTGCCAGCAGCTTCACTAGATACAATGAGCAGTTCTTC. The chain employs TRBV7-2 and TRBJ2-1, with D possibly TRBD2 on 5 matching bases. V lost 3 bases, J lost 4 bases, and 7 bases lay in between. This CDR3 region has 13 residues. CDR1 and CDR2 (germline): SGHTA, FQGNSA.

The chain combines TRBV5-4 with TRBJ1-1; D is uncertain. The germline V gene has CDR1 SGHNT and CDR2 YYREEE (reference sequence). Trimming pared 5 bases from V and 2 bases from J, leaving 10 bases between. This CDR3 has 13 amino acids. The CDR3: CASSFDVNTEAFF. The CDR3 nucleotides read TGTGCCAGCAGTTTCGATGTAAACACTGAAGCTTTCTTT.

The rearrangement uses TRBV30 and TRBJ1-2; perhaps TRBD1 as D (6 bases). The CDR3 is 12 amino acids. The germline gives CDR1 GTSNPN, CDR2 SVGIG (reference sequence). V gave up 3 bases and J gave up 4 bases, with 9 bases separating them. The CDR3 coding sequence is TGTGCCTGGAGACAGGGACTCTATGGCTACACCTTC. Its translation is CAWRQGLYGYTF.

The V gene is TRBV5-5, the J gene TRBJ1-2, with TRBD1 matching over 7 bases. The CDR3 runs to 14 residues. Germline V gives CDR1 SGHKS, CDR2 YYEKEE (reference sequence). V was clipped by 4 bases and J by 5 bases; unmatched bases: 8. CDR3 region: CASSEATGRYGYTF. CDR3 bases: TGTGCCAGCAGCGAGGCGACAGGGAGATATGGCTACACCTTC. Complete variable domain (other parts from reference TRBV5-5 and TRBJ1-2): DAGVTQSPTHLIKTRGQQVTLRCSPISGHKSVSWYQQVLGQGPQFIFQYYEKEERGRGNFPDRFSARQFPNYSSELNVNALLLGDSALYLCASSEATGRYGYTFGSGTRLTVV.

V is TRBV2 and J is TRBJ2-5; D is perhaps TRBD1 or TRBD2 (5 bases each). The CDR3 loop spans 14 amino acids. V lost 7 bases to trimming and J lost 2 bases, with 14 bases between them. Germline V lookup: CDR1 SNHLY, CDR2 FYNNEI. This chain's CDR3 is CASTVWGSQETQYF. CDR3 DNA sequence: TGTGCCAGCACGGTCTGGGGGTCGCAAGAGACCCAGTACTTC.

The chain couples TRBV19 to TRBJ1-1, with 12 bases lining up with TRBD1. V trimming: 6 bases; J trimming: 0 bases; junction bases outside the gene matches: 11. CDR3 length: 18 residues. Germline V gives CDR1 LNHDA, CDR2 SQIVND (reference sequence). The CDR3 is CASRLHRDRGLMNTEAFF. CDR3 bases: TGTGCCAGTAGGTTACACCGGGACAGGGGGCTGATGAACACTGAAGCTTTCTTT.

The chain carries TRBV5-1 and TRBJ2-3, with 15 bases fitting TRBD2. Germline CDR1 reads SGHRS; CDR2 reads YFSETQ. CDR3 length: 19 residues. The V gene end was trimmed by 1 base and the J gene end by 2 bases; junction bases not matched to a gene: 8. This chain's CDR3 is CASSLRGLAGGLSTDTQYF. The CDR3, as DNA: TGCGCCAGCAGCTTGCGGGGACTAGCGGGAGGATTGTCCACAGATACGCAGTATTTT.

This sequence joins TRBV18 and TRBJ1-2; possible D gene TRBD1, 6 bases. Germline V gives CDR1 KGHSH, CDR2 LQKENI. V was clipped by 3 bases and J by 7 bases, with 18 bases between them. The CDR3 spans 15 residues. For the CDR3, the DNA is TGTGCCAGCTCACCGCCGGCGGAGACAGGTCGTGGCTACACCTTC. Translated: CASSPPAETGRGYTF.

This clone appeared once. The rearrangement joins TRBV7-2 to TRBJ2-5, with 11 bases that match TRBD1. The DNA end is more similar to TRBJ2-7, so the J call may be wrong. There are 14 residues in the CDR3. Germline V CDR1 and CDR2: SGHTA, FQGNSA. The CDR3 loop is CASSRGQGVTEQYF. The CDR3, as DNA: TGTGCCAGCAGCCGGGGACAGGGGGTCACCGAGCAGTACTTC.

The V and J genes are TRBV19 and TRBJ1-2; 8 nucleotides line up with TRBD1. Per the germline V gene, CDR1 is LNHDA and CDR2 is SQIVND (reference sequence). This CDR3 is built from 12 residues. V lost 5 bases, J lost 6 bases, and 2 bases stayed unmatched. The CDR3 reads CASSATGDGYTF. The CDR3 DNA reads as TGTGCCAGTAGTGCGACAGGGGATGGCTACACCTTC.

The chain recombines TRBV5-1 with TRBJ2-7; 10 bases map to TRBD1. The V gene's germline CDR1 is SGHRS and CDR2 YFSETQ. Losses at the gene ends were 2 bases for V and 5 bases for J; bases not matched to a gene: 7. CDR3 length equals 15 residues. The CDR3 nucleotides read TGCGCCAGCAGCTTAGACGGGGACAGGGGACACGAGCAGTACTTC. Translating gives CASSLDGDRGHEQYF.

The chain couples TRBV5-6 to TRBJ2-7; either TRBD1 or TRBD2 may fit D (6 bases each). The CDR3 spans 11 residues. V was cut by 5 bases and J by 7 bases, with 10 bases left in between. Per the germline V gene, CDR1 is SGHDT and CDR2 is YYEEEE. The CDR3 sequence is CASSWRGEQYF. In nucleotides, the CDR3 is TGTGCCAGCAGTTGGAGGGGGGAGCAGTACTTC.

This chain uses TRBV27 with TRBJ2-1; the match to TRBD2 covers 11 bases. Germline trimming cut 5 bases from V and 2 bases from J; bases unmatched to any gene: 8. Germline CDR1 is MNHEY and CDR2 is SMNVEV (reference sequence). CDR3 length equals 17 residues. The CDR3 DNA reads as TGTGCCAGCAGTCTAACTAGCGGGAGCGTCCCCTACAATGAGCAGTTCTTC. Its protein is CASSLTSGSVPYNEQFF.

The rearrangement links TRBV7-3 to TRBJ2-6; D may be TRBD1 or TRBD2 (5 bases each). This CDR3 has 15 amino acids. Germline V gene data show CDR1 as SGHTA and CDR2 as FQGTGA. The ends were cut back, 2 bases at V and 4 bases at J, with 9 bases in the middle. The CDR3 DNA reads TGTGCCAGCAGCTTATCGGGGACGGGGGCCAACGTCCTGACTTTC. This sequence encodes CASSLSGTGANVLTF.